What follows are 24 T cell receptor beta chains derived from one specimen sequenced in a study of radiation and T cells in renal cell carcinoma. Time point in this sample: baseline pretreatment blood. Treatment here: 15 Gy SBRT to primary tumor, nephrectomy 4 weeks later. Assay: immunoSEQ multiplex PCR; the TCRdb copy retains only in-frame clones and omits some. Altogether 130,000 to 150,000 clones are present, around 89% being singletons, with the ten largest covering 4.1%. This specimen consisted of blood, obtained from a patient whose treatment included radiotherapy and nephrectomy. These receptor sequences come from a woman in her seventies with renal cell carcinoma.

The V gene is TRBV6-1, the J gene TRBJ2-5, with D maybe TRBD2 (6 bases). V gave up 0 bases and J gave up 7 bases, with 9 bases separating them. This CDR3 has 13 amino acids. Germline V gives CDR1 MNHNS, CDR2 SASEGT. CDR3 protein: CASSEAGTGTQYF. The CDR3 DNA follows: TGTGCCAGCAGTGAAGCGGGGACTGGGACCCAGTACTTC.

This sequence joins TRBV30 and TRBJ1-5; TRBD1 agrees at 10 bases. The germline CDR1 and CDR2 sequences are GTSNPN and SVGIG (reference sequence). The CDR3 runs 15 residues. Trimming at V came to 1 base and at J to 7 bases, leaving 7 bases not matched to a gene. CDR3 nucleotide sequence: TGTGCCTGGAGTGCCGGGACAGGGGCAGTACAGCCCCAGCATTTT. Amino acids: CAWSAGTGAVQPQHF. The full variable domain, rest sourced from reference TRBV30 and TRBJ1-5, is SQTIHQWPATLVQPVGSPLSLECTVEGTSNPNLYWYRQAAGRGLQLLFYSVGIGQISSEVPQNLSASRPQDRQFILSSKKLLLSDSGFYLCAWSAGTGAVQPQHFGDGTRLSIL.

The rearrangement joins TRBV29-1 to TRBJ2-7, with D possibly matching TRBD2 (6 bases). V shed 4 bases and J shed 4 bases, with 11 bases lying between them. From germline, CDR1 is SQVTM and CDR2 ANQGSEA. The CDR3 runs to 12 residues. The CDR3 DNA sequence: TGCAGCGTTGTAGGAGGGAGGTACGAGCAGTACTTC. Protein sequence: CSVVGGRYEQYF.

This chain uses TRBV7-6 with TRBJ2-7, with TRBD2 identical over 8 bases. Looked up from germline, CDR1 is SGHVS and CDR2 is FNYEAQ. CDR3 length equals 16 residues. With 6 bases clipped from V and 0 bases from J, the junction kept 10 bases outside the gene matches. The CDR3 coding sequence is TGTGCCAGCAGATATAGCGGGAAATACAGCTCCTACGAGCAGTACTTC. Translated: CASRYSGKYSSYEQYF.

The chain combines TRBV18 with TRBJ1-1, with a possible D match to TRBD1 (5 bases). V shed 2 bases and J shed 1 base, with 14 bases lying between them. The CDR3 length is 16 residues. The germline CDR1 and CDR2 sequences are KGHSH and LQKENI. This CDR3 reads CASSPGLGLGNTEAFF. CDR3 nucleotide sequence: TGTGCCAGCTCACCAGGGTTGGGGCTAGGGAACACTGAAGCTTTCTTT.

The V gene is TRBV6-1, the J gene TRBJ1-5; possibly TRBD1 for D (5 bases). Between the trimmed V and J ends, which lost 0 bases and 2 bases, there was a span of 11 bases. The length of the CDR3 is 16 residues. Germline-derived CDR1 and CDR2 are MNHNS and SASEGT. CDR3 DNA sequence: TGTGCCAGCAGTGAAGCGAGGGGAGTGGGCAATCAGCCCCAGCATTTT. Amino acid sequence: CASSEARGVGNQPQHF.

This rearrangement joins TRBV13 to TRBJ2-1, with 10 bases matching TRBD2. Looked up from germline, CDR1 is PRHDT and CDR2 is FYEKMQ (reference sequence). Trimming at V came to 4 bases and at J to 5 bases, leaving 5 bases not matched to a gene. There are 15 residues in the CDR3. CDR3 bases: TGTGCCAGCAGCTCAAAGCGGGGGGGCAACAATGAGCAGTTCTTC. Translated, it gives CASSSKRGGNNEQFF. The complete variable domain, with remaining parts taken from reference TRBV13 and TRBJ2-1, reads AAGVIQSPRHLIKEKRETATLKCYPIPRHDTVYWYQQGPGQDPQFLISFYEKMQSDKGSIPDRFSAQQFSDYHSELNMSSLELGDSALYFCASSSKRGGNNEQFFGPGTRLTVL.

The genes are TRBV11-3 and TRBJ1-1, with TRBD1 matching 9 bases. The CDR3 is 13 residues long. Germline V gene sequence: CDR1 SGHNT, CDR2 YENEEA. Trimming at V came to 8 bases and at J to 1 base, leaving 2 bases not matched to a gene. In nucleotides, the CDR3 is TGTGCCAGCGGGGGACAGGGGAACACTGAAGCTTTCTTT. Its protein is CASGGQGNTEAFF. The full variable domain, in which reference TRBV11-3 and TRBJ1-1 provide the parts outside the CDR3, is EAGVVQSPRYKIIEKKQPVAFWCNPISGHNTLYWYLQNLGQGPELLIRYENEEAVDDSQLPKDRFSAERLKGVDSTLKIQPAELGDSAVYLCASGGQGNTEAFFGQGTRLTVV.

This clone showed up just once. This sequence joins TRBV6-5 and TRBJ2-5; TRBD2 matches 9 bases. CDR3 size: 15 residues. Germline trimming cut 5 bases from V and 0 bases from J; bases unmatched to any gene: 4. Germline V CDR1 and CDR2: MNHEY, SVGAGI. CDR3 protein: CASSPSGGYQETQYF. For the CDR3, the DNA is TGTGCCAGCAGTCCAAGCGGGGGGTACCAAGAGACCCAGTACTTC.

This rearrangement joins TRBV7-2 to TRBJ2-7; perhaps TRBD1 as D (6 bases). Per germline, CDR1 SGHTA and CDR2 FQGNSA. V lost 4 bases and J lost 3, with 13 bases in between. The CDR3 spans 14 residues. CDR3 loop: CASSSIGTIYEQYF. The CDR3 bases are TGTGCCAGCAGCTCAATCGGGACAATCTACGAGCAGTACTTC.

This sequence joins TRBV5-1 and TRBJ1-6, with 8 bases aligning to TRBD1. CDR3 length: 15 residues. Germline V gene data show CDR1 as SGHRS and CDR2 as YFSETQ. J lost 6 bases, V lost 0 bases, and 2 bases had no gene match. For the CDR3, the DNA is TGCGCCAGCAGCTTGGGGGACAGGCTTAATTCACCCCTCCACTTT. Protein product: CASSLGDRLNSPLHF. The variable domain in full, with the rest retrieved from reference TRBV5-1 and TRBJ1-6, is KAGVTQTPRYLIKTRGQQVTLSCSPISGHRSVSWYQQTPGQGLQFLFEYFSETQRNKGNFPGRFSGRQFSNSRSEMNVSTLELGDSALYLCASSLGDRLNSPLHFGNGTRLTVT.

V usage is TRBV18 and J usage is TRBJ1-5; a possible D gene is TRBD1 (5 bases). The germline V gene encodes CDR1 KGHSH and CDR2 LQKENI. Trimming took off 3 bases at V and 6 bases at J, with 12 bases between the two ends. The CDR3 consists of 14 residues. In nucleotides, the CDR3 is TGTGCCAGCTCACCTGGGACGGACGGTCAGCCCCAGCATTTT. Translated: CASSPGTDGQPQHF.

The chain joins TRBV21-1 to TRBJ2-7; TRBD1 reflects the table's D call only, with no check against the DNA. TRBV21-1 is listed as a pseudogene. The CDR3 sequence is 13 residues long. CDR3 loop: CASLQGQVYEQYF. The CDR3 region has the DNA TGTGCCAGCCTACAGGGACAGGTGTACGAGCAGTACTTC.

CDR3 nucleotide sequence: TGTGCCAGCACTACCTCGCGCGAGCAGTACTTC. Translation: CASTTSREQYF. The gene calls are TRBV6-1 and TRBJ2-7; D gene uncertain. This CDR3 region has 11 residues. CDR1 is MNHNS, CDR2 SASEGT, per germline. V gave up 7 bases and J gave up 6 bases, with 10 bases separating them.

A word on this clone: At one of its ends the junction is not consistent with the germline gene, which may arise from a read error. The CDR3 reads CASREDTGDTQYF. The CDR3 bases are TGTGCCAGCAGAGAAGACACGGGAGATACGCAGTATTTT. The chain employs TRBV2 and TRBJ2-3; D remains ambiguous. CDR1 SNHLY and CDR2 FYNNEI come from the germline V gene. CDR3 length: 13 residues.

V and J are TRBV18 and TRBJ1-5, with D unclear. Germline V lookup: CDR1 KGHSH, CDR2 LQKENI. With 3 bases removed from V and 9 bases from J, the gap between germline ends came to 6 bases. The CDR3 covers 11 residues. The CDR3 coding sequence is TGTGCCAGCTCACCGGGTGGGCCCCAGCATTTT. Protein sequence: CASSPGGPQHF.

Written as DNA, the CDR3 is TGTGCCAGCAGTACCGACAGGAATACTGAAGCTTTCTTT. Its protein product is CASSTDRNTEAFF. The chain carries TRBV11-3 and TRBJ1-1, with D perhaps TRBD1 (6 bases). CDR3 length: 13 amino acids. From germline, CDR1 is SGHNT and CDR2 YENEEA. Trimming removed 6 bases from V and 5 bases from J, with 13 bases in between.

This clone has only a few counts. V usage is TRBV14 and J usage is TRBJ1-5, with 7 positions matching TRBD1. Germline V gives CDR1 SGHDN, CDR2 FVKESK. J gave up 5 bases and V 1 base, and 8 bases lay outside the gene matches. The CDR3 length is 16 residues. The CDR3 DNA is TGTGCCAGCAGCCAAGGCTGGACAGGAAACTATCAGCCCCAGCATTTT. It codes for CASSQGWTGNYQPQHF.

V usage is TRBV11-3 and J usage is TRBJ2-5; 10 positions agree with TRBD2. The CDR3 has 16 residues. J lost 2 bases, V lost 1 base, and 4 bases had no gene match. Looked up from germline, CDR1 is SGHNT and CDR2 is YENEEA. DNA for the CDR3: TGTGCCAGCAGCTTAGTGCTAGCGGGGGATCAAGAGACCCAGTACTTC. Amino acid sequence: CASSLVLAGDQETQYF.

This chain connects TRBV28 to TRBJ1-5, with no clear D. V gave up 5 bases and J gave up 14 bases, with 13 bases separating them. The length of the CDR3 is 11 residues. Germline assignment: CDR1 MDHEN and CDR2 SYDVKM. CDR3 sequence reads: CASSDTGNKHF. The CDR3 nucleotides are TGTGCCAGCAGTGACACGGGAAATAAGCATTTT.

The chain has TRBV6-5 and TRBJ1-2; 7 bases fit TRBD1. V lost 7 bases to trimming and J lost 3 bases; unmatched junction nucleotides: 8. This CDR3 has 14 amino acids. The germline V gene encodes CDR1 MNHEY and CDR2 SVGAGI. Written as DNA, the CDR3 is TGTGCCAGCAAACGGAGACAGGGATACTATGGCTACACCTTC. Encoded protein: CASKRRQGYYGYTF.

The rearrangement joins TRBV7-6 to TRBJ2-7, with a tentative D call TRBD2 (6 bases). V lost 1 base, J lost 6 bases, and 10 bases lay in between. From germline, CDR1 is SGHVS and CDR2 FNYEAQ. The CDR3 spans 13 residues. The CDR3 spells CASSLVEGFEQYF. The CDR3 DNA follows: TGTGCCAGCAGCTTAGTGGAGGGCTTCGAGCAGTACTTC.

The CDR3 region is CASSPLAGAITDTQYF. CDR3 DNA: TGTGCCAGCAGCCCCCTAGCGGGGGCCATCACAGATACGCAGTATTTT. The chain has TRBV7-2 and TRBJ2-3; 10 bases map to TRBD2. With 5 bases clipped from V and 2 bases from J, the junction kept 7 bases outside the gene matches. This CDR3 region has 16 residues. The germline CDR1 and CDR2 sequences are SGHTA and FQGNSA.

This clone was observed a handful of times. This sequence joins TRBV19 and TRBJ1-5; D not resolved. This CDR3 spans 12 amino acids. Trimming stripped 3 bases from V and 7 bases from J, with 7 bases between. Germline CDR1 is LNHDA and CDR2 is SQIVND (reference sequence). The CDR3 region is CASSIPRQPQHF. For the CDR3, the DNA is TGTGCCAGTAGTATTCCTAGGCAGCCCCAGCATTTT.